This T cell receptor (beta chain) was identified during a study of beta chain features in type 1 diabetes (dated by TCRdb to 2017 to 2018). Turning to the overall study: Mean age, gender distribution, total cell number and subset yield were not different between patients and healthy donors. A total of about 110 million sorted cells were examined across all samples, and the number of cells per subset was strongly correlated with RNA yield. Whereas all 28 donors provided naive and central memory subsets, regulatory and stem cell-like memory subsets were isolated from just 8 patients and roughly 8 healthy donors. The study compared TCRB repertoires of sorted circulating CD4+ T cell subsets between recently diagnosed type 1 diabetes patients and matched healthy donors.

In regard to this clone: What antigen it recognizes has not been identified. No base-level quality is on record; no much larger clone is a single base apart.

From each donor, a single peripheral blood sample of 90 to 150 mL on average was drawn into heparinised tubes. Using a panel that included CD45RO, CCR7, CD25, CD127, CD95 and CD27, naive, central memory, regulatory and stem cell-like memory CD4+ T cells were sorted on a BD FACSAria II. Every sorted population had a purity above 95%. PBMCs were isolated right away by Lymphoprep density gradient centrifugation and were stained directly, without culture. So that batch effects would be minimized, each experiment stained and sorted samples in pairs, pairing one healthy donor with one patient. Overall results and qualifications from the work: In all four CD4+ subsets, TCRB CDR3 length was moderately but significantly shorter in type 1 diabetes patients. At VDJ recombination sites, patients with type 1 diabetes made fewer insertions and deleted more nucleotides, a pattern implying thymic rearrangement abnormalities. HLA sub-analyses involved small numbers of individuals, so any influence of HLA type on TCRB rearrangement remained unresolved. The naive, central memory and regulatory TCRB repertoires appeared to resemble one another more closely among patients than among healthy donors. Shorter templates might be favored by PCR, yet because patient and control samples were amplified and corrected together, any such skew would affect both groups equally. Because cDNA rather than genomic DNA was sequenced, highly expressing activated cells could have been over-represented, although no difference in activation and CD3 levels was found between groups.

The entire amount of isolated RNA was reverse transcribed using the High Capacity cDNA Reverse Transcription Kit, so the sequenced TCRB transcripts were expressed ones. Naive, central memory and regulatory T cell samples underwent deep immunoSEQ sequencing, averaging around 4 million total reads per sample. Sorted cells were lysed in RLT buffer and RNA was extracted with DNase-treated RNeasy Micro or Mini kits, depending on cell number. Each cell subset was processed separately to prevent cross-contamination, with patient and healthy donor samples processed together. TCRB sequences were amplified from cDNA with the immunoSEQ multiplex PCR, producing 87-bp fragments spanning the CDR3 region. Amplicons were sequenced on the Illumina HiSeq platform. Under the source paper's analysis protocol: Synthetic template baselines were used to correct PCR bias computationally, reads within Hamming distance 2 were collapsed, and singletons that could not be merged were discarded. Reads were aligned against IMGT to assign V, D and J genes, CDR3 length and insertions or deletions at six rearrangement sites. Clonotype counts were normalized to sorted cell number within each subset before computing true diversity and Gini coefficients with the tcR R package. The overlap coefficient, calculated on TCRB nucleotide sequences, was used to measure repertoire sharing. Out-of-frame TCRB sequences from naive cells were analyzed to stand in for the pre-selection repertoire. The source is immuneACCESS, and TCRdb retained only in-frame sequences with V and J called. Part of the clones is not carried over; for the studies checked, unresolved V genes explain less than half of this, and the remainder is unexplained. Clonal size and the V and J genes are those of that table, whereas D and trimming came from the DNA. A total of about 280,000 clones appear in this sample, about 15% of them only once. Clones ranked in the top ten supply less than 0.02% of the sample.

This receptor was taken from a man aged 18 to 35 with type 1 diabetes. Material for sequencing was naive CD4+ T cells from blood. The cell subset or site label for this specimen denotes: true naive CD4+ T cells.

The CDR3 protein sequence reads: CASSPGQGFSPLHF. Read as DNA, the sequence is TGCGCCAGCAGCCCGGGACAGGGGTTCTCACCCCTCCACTTT. The chain is assembled from TRBV4-1 and TRBJ1-6, with 10 middle bases fitting TRBD1. Germline trimming amounts to 4 bases on V and 10 bases on J, with 4 as the count of junction bases outside the gene matches. From the germline V gene, CDR1 is MGHRA and CDR2 is YSYEKL. Its CDR3 holds 14 amino acids, cysteine through phenylalanine. Only CDR3 DNA remains: 42 bases, in frame from the first base.